This paragraph reports one T cell receptor beta chain. Trimming shortened V by 0 bases and J by 0 bases, and 9 bases separated the two germline ends. The CDR3 spans 15 residues. Germline assignment: CDR1 SGHVS and CDR2 FQNEAQ. Time point given: after neoadjuvant nivolumab, at surgical resection. Only in-frame clones appear in the TCRdb table, and some are missing; sequencing was by immunoSEQ multiplex PCR. In the table there are more than 13,000 clones, 65% to 85% of which are singletons. This entry belongs to a study of neoadjuvant anti-PD-1 for oral cavity cancer. The sequencing used PBMCs, collected after nivolumab (anti-PD-1) treatment. V usage is TRBV7-8 and J usage is TRBJ2-7, with D hard to call. The origin of this receptor is a person between 40 and 80 years old with oral cavity squamous cell carcinoma. This chain's CDR3 is CASSLAGSTSYEQYF. The CDR3 DNA sequence: TGTGCCAGCAGCTTAGCGGGATCGACCTCCTACGAGCAGTACTTC. The variable domain in full, completed from reference TRBV7-8 and TRBJ2-7, reads GAGVSQSPRYKVAKRGQDVALRCDPISGHVSLFWYQQALGQGPEFLTYFQNEAQLDKSGLPSDRFFAERPEGSVSTLKIQRTQQEDSAVYLCASSLAGSTSYEQYFGPGTRLTVT.